Listed below are T cell receptor beta chains from one sample, sequenced in a study of response to subunit inactivated influenza vaccine. TCRdb re-derived calls from the RT-PCR reads in MiXCR, one entry per CDR3 protein. The repertoire includes fewer than 600,000 distinct CDR3 sequences, around 7.9% of them detected once, and around 13% sits in the top ten. The material sequenced was PBMCs from blood, taken about 24 months after vaccination. These receptors came from a man in his fifties or sixties who received an inactivated influenza vaccine. CDR3s include the opening cysteine and the closing phenylalanine or tryptophan. A D gene is named only where the DNA matches it firmly. Not every row has a clone size; where given, it reads once, few, many or a size class.

TRBJ2-3	.	TRBD1	TRBV24-1	TGTGCCACCAGTGAAACAGGGGTAGATACGCAGTATTTT	CATSETGVDTQYF
TRBJ2-3	.	.	TRBV20-1	TGCAGTGCTAGTAACTACCTCACAGATACGCAGTATTTT	CSASNYLTDTQYF
TRBJ2-4	few	.	TRBV20-1	TGCAGTGCTAAGTTGGCGGAACTAGCCAAAAACATTCAGTACTTC	CSAKLAELAKNIQYF
TRBJ2-5	.	.	TRBV12-3/TRBV12-4	TGTGCCAGCAGTTGGTACGGGCGGGACCCCCAAGAGACCCAGTACTTC	CASSWYGRDPQETQYF
TRBJ1-1	many	.	TRBV10-2	TGCGCCAGCAGACAGATGAACACTGAAGCTTTCTTT	CASRQMNTEAFF
TRBJ1-5	.	.	TRBV7-9	TGTGCCAGCAGCCCAATCGGGGGCCAGCCCCAGCATTTT	CASSPIGGQPQHF
TRBJ1-5	.	.	TRBV20-1	TGCAGTGCTAGATCCGTAAATAGCAATCAGCCCCAGCATTTT	CSARSVNSNQPQHF
TRBJ2-1	many	.	TRBV12-3/TRBV12-4	TGTGCCAGCAGTTTGGTCGGCATCCAGCAGTTCTTC	CASSLVGIQQFF
TRBJ1-5	many	.	TRBV7-2	TGTGCCAGCTCCCCCGGACCGGGGGGGGTTAGCAATCAGCCCCAGCATTTT	CASSPGPGGVSNQPQHF
TRBJ1-5	few	.	TRBV12-3/TRBV12-4	TGTGCCAGCAGTTTGATCAGGGGAAACGGGAATCAGCCCCAGCATTTT	CASSLIRGNGNQPQHF
TRBJ1-1	few	.	TRBV20-1	TGCAGTGCTAGAAAGGGCCACGAGAACACTGAAGCTTTCTTT	CSARKGHENTEAFF
TRBJ2-7	few	.	TRBV6-2/TRBV6-3	TGTGCCAGCAGTTACGCGACTACCTCCTACGAGCAGTACTTC	CASSYATTSYEQYF
TRBJ2-7	many	.	TRBV7-2	TGTGCCAGCAGCCGAGGTCGGGAATACGAGCAGTACTTC	CASSRGREYEQYF
TRBJ2-3	.	.	TRBV20-1	TGCAGTGCTAGAACCGAGCTTGGGGATACGCAGTATTTT	CSARTELGDTQYF
TRBJ2-3	.	.	TRBV18	TGTGCCAGCTCACCACCTGGGCCTCCCCCAGCGCAGTATTTT	CASSPPGPPPAQYF
TRBJ1-1	.	TRBD1	TRBV12-3/TRBV12-4	TGTGCCAGCAGTGAGAGACAGGGATGGACTGAAGCTTTCTTT	CASSERQGWTEAFF
TRBJ2-7	few	.	TRBV18	TGTGCCAGCTCGTGGGACACCCACTCCTACGAGCAGTACTTC	CASSWDTHSYEQYF
TRBJ2-7	few	TRBD1	TRBV29-1	TGCAGCGCCGGGACAGGGGAGGCCTACGAGCAGTACTTC	CSAGTGEAYEQYF
TRBJ2-1	many	TRBD2	TRBV28	TGTGCCAGCAGAACGGAGGGACTAGCGAGTGAGCAGTTCTTC	CASRTEGLASEQFF
TRBJ2-1	.	TRBD2	TRBV3-1	TGTGCCAGCAGCTTAGTGGGCGGGCTAGCGGGGGTCAATGAGCAGTTCTTC	CASSLVGGLAGVNEQFF
TRBJ2-7	many	.	TRBV27	TGTGCCAGCAGTCTCAAACGTTCCTACGAGCAGTACTTC	CASSLKRSYEQYF
TRBJ2-1	few	TRBD2	TRBV5-1	TGCGCCAGCAAGCCGGGGCGGGGGGACTCCTACAATGAGCAGTTCTTC	CASKPGRGDSYNEQFF
TRBJ2-6	few	TRBD2	TRBV28	TGTGCCAGCAGTGGTAGCGGGGGGCTACACTCTGGGGCCAACGTCCTGACTTTC	CASSGSGGLHSGANVLTF
TRBJ1-1	many	.	TRBV20-1	TGCAGTGCTAGGGCGGGGAACACTGAAGCTTTCTTT	CSARAGNTEAFF
TRBJ1-2	.	TRBD1	TRBV6-1	TGTGCCAGCGGGACAGGGAGGTCCTATGGCTACACCTTC	CASGTGRSYGYTF
TRBJ1-2	many	.	TRBV28	TGTGCCAGCAGTTTACATCCAGGGCGGTATGGCTACACCTTC	CASSLHPGRYGYTF
TRBJ2-3	few	TRBD2	TRBV24-1	TGTGCCACCAGTGATCTAGCGGGCACAGATACGCAGTATTTT	CATSDLAGTDTQYF
TRBJ2-3	many	.	TRBV6-5	TGTGCCAGCGCCAGGGCGGGCGATACGCAGTATTTT	CASARAGDTQYF
TRBJ2-5	many	TRBD2	TRBV20-1	TGCAGTGCTAGAGGAGTGGGACCGGGACTACGCGGGGAGACCCAGTACTTC	CSARGVGPGLRGETQYF
TRBJ2-3	few	TRBD2	TRBV5-1	TGCGCCAGCAGCTTGACGGGACTAGCGGGAGTAGATACGCAGTATTTT	CASSLTGLAGVDTQYF
TRBJ2-5	.	TRBD2	TRBV7-9	TGTGCCAGCAGCTTATGGGGGGAGGGACAAGAGACCCAGTACTTC	CASSLWGEGQETQYF
TRBJ2-1	few	TRBD1	TRBV2	TGTGCCAGCGAAAAAACCTCGGGACAGGGGACCTACAATGAGCAGTTCTTC	CASEKTSGQGTYNEQFF
TRBJ2-3	many	.	TRBV3-1	TGTGCCAGCAGCCACAGCGGCCGCACAGATACGCAGTATTTT	CASSHSGRTDTQYF
TRBJ2-5	few	TRBD2	TRBV20-1	TGCAGTGCGGCACTAGCGGGGGGTCAAGAGACCCAGTACTTC	CSAALAGGQETQYF
TRBJ1-5	.	.	TRBV12-3/TRBV12-4	TGTGCCAGCAGTTTTACGCAGGGGTCCAATCAGCCCCAGCATTTT	CASSFTQGSNQPQHF
TRBJ2-5	.	.	TRBV5-1	TGCGCCAGCAGCTTTTCTCGACAGCAAGAGACCCAGTACTTC	CASSFSRQQETQYF
TRBJ2-3	.	TRBD2	TRBV14	TGTGCCAGCAGCCGAGCGGGGGCACTAGAGGGTACGCAGTATTTT	CASSRAGALEGTQYF
TRBJ1-6	many	TRBD1	TRBV20-1	TGCAGTGCTAGGATTGGACAGGGAGTGAATTCACCCCTCCACTTT	CSARIGQGVNSPLHF
TRBJ2-1	.	.	TRBV20-1	TGCAGTGCCAGGAGGGGGGCGGAGAATGAGCAGTTCTTC	CSARRGAENEQFF
TRBJ1-4	.	TRBD1	TRBV4-2	TGTGCCAGCAGCCAAACAGGGGAAGGTTATGAAAAACTGTTTTTT	CASSQTGEGYEKLFF